This TCR beta chain was found in a study of blood T cell repertoires in COVID-19. Across the whole study: Sample material is recorded as cDNA or gDNA derived from T cells, B-cell-depleted T cells, or PBMCs.

Seattle cases were enrolled at active infection and followed longitudinally. Germline CDR1 reads SQVTM; CDR2 reads ANQGSEA. There are 15 residues in the CDR3. With V trimmed by 5 bases and J by 7 bases, 13 bases remained unmatched. Per the original data handling: Reference gene primers were amplified, and this amplification served to estimate nucleated cell counts. This table comes from immunoSEQ multiplex PCR, and its TCRdb copy is limited to in-frame clones, with some not included. V, J and clone size derive from that table, while D and trimming were established from the DNA sequence. The profile covers a few hundred thousand clones, with 90% appearing a single time and roughly 2% taken by the ten largest.

The chain employs TRBV29-1 and TRBJ1-4; 7 bases map to TRBD1. This receptor was identified in an older woman with COVID-19, enrolled during active disease. Sequenced sample: peripheral blood. CDR3 sequence (DNA): TGCAGCGTTTCCGCCCCGGGGCAGGGGGGTGAAAAACTGTTTTTT. Its translation: CSVSAPGQGGEKLFF.